This T cell receptor (beta chain) was recorded in a study of regulatory T cells in long-lasting Graves disease. Time point indicated: newly diagnosed GD, antithyroid drugs for less than 3 months. There was RNA extracted from PBMCs, and the TCR library was made from it. The trim removed 1 base at V and 2 bases at J, leaving 0 bases unmatched. This CDR3 is built from 16 residues. Germline CDR1 SEHNR, CDR2 FQNEAQ (reference sequence). iRepertoire HTBI primers and Arm-PCR of CDR3 regions built TCR beta libraries. TCRdb passed the multiplex PCR reads through MiXCR, listing each CDR3 protein once. Of around 330,000 distinct CDR3 sequences listed, about 20% are singletons.

This receptor was obtained from a female donor with Graves disease. The V gene is TRBV7-9, the J gene TRBJ2-7; TRBD2 matches at 15 bases. The sample here was peripheral blood mononuclear cells (PBMCs), taken at new diagnosis, from a patient treated with antithyroid drugs. CDR3 sequence (DNA): TGTGCCAGCAGCTTAGGGACTAGCGGGAGGGCCTACGAGCAGTACTTC. It is translated as CASSLGTSGRAYEQYF.